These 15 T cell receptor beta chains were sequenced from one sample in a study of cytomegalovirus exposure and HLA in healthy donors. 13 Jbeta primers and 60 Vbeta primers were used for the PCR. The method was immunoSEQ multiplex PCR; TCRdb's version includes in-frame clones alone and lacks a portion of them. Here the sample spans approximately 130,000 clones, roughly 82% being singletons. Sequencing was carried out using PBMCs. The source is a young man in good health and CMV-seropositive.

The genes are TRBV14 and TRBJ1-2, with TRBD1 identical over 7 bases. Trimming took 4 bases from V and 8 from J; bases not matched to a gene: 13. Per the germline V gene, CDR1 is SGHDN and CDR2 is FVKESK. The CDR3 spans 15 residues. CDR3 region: CASSLLQGWFYGYTF. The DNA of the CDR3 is TGTGCCAGCAGCCTTCTACAGGGGTGGTTTTACGGCTACACCTTC.

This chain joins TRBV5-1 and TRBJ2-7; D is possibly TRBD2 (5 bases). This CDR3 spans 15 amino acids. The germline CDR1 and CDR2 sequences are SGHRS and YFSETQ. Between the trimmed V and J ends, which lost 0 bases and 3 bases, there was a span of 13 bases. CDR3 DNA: TGCGCCAGCAGCTTGGCGGGGAGTACTGTCTACGAGCAGTACTTC. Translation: CASSLAGSTVYEQYF.

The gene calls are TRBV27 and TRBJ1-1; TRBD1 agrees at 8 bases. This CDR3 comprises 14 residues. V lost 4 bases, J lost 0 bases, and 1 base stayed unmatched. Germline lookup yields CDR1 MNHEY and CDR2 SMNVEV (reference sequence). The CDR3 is CASSSTGVNTEAFF. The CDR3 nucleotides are TGTGCCAGCAGTTCGACAGGGGTGAACACTGAAGCTTTCTTT.

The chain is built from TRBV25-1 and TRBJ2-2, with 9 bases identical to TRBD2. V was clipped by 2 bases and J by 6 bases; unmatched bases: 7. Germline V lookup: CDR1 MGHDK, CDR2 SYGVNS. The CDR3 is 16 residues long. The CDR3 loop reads CASSEIMRGGPGELFF. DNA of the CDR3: TGTGCCAGCAGTGAAATCATGCGGGGGGGCCCCGGGGAGCTGTTTTTT.

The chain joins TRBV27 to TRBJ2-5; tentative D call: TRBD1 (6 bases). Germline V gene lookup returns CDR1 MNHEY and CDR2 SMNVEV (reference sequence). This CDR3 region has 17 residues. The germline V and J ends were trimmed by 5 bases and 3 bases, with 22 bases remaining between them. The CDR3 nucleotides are TGTGCCAGCAGTCCAACCTACAGGGATTATGGGGAAGAGACCCAGTACTTC. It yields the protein CASSPTYRDYGEETQYF.

In DNA form, the CDR3 reads TGTGCCAGCAGCTTAGCGGCGGTAGCGGGGGGCACAGATACGCAGTATTTT. Residues: CASSLAAVAGGTDTQYF. V usage is TRBV7-6 and J usage is TRBJ2-3, with 9 bases aligning to TRBD2. Unmatched junction bases numbered 5, after V lost 0 bases and J lost 1 base. Germline CDR1 is SGHVS and CDR2 is FNYEAQ. There are 17 residues in the CDR3. Supplemented by reference TRBV7-6 and TRBJ2-3, the full variable domain reads GAGVSQSPRYKVTKRGQDVALRCDPISGHVSLYWYRQALGQGPEFLTYFNYEAQQDKSGLPNDRFSAERPEGSISTLTIQRTEQRDSAMYRCASSLAAVAGGTDTQYFGPGTRLTVL.

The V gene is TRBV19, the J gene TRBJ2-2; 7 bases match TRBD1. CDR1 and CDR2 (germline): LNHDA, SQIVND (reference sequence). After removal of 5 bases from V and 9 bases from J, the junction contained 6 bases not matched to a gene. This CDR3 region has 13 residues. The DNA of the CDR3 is TGTGCCAGTAGTGCGCAGGGGGAGAGGGAGCTGTTTTTT. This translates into CASSAQGERELFF.

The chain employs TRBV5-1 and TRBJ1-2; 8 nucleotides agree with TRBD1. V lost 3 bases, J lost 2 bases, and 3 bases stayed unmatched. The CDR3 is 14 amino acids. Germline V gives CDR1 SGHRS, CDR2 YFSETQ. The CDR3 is CASSSTGENYGYTF. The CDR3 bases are TGCGCCAGCAGCTCGACAGGGGAGAACTATGGCTACACCTTC.

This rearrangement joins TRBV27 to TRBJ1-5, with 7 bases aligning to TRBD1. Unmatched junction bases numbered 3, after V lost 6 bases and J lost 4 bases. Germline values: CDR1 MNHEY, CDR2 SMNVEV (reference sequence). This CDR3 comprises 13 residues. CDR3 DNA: TGTGCCAGCAGCGGACAGGTTAATCAGCCCCAGCATTTT. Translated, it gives CASSGQVNQPQHF.

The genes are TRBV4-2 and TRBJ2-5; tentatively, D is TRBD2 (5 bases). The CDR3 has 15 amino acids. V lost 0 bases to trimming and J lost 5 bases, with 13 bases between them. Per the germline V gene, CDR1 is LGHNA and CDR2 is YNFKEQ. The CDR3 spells CASSQDHLERETQYF. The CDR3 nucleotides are TGTGCCAGCAGCCAAGATCATCTGGAGCGGGAGACCCAGTACTTC.

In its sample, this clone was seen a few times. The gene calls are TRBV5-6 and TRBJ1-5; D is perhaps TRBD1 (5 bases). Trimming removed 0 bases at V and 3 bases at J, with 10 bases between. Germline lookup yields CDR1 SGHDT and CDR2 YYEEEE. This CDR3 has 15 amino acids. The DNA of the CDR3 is TGTGCCAGCAGCTTGGACGGAGGGGTCAATCAGCCCCAGCATTTT. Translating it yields CASSLDGGVNQPQHF.

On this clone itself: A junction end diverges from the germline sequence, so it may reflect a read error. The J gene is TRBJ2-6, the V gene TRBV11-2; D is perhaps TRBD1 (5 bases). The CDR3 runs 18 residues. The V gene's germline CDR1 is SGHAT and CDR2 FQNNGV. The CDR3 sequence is CASSLVIHGSSGANGLTF. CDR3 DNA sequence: TGTGCCAGCAGCTTAGTGATCCACGGAAGCTCTGGGGCCAACGGCCTGACTTTC.

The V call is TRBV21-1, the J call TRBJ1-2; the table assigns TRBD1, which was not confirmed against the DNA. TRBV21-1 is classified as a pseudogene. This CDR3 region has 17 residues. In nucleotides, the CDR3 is TGTGCCAGCAGCAAAGTGCGATCCAGGGGGCTTAACTATGGCTACACCTTC. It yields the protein CASSKVRSRGLNYGYTF.

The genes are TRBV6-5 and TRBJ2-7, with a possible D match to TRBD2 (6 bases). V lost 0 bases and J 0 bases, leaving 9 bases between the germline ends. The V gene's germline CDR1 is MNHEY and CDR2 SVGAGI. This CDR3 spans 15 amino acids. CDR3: CASSYSLANSYEQYF. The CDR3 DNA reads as TGTGCCAGCAGTTACTCACTAGCCAACTCCTACGAGCAGTACTTC.

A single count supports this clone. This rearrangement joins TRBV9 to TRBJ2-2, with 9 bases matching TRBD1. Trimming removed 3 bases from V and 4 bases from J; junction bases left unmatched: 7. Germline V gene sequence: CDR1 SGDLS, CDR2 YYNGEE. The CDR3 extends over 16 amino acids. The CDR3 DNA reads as TGTGCCAGCAGCGGGGATGACAGGGGGAGCACCGGGGAGCTGTTTTTT. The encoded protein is CASSGDDRGSTGELFF. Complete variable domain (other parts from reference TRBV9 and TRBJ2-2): DSGVTQTPKHLITATGQRVTLRCSPRSGDLSVYWYQQSLDQGLQFLIQYYNGEERAKGNILERFSAQQFPDLHSELNLSSLELGDSALYFCASSGDDRGSTGELFFGEGSRLTVL.